Sequencing of this T cell receptor beta chain was carried out in a study of blood T cell repertoires in COVID-19. For the study at large: From T cells, B-cell-depleted T cells, or PBMCs came the material, which was cDNA or gDNA.

Trimming at V came to 1 base and at J to 13 bases, leaving 4 bases not matched to a gene. Per germline, CDR1 KGHSH and CDR2 LQKENI. CDR3 length equals 12 residues. In the original analysis: Amplification from reference gene primers served as the basis for estimated nucleated cell counts. Clones were sequenced by immunoSEQ multiplex PCR, and TCRdb holds only the in-frame ones, with some missing. The V and J calls and the clone size are those of that table, but D and trimming were determined from the DNA. The repertoire holds approximately 300,000 clones, around nine tenths seen once, with around 11% in the top ten. One Seattle source followed patients from active infection through their disease course. This clone was seen a single time.

Sequenced: peripheral blood. The clonotype comes from a woman between 25 and 40 years old with COVID-19, enrolled during active disease. This chain joins TRBV18 and TRBJ2-1; 7 positions match TRBD2. CDR3 residues: CASSPQAGEQFF. Here the CDR3 DNA reads TGTGCCAGCTCACCACAGGCGGGAGAACAGTTCTTC.